This T cell receptor beta chain was observed in a study of control samples from healthy donors and cancer patients. From germline, CDR1 is SGHTA and CDR2 FQGNSA. The ends were cut back, 1 base at V and 3 bases at J, with 12 bases in the middle. The CDR3 consists of 15 residues. Sequenced by immunoSEQ multiplex PCR; TCRdb stores in-frame clones only, minus some. The data show roughly 170,000 clones, with roughly 95% seen just once and roughly 4.3% held by the top ten. V usage is TRBV7-2 and J usage is TRBJ2-5, with D perhaps matching TRBD2 (6 bases). The receptor's source is a woman in her fifties or sixties in good health. The sequenced material came from blood. The CDR3 loop reads CASSLVGASEETQYF. CDR3 coding DNA: TGTGCCAGCAGCTTAGTCGGGGCTAGCGAAGAGACCCAGTACTTC.